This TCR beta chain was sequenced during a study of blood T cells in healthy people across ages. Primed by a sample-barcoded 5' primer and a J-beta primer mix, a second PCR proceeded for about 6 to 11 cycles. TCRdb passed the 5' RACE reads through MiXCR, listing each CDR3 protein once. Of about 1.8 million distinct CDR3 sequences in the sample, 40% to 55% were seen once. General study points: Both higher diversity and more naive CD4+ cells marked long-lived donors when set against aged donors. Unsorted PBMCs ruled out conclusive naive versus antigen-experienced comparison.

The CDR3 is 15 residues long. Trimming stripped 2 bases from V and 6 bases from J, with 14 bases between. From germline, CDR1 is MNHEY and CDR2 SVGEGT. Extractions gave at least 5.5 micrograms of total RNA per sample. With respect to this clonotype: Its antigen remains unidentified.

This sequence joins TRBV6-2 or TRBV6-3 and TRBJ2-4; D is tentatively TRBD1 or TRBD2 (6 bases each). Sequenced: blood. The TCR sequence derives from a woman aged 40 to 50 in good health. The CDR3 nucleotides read TGTGCCAGCAGTTACGGGGGCACGGGAGTAAACATTCAGTACTTC. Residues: CASSYGGTGVNIQYF.